The text below deals with one T cell receptor beta chain. Its matching antigen is unknown. Since all of the isolated RNA was reverse transcribed, expressed TCRB transcripts were what got sequenced. The table came from immunoSEQ multiplex PCR; TCRdb's copy has only in-frame clones and leaves some out. The data show some 700,000 clones, 13% seen once. Deletions cut 4 bases from V and 6 bases from J, with 15 bases between. From germline, CDR1 is SGHRS and CDR2 YFSETQ. CDR3 length equals 14 residues. This record belongs to a study of beta chain features in type 1 diabetes. At the level of the study: Examination spanned around 110 million sorted cells from all samples. Study-level findings and limits: VDJ junctions from patients with type 1 diabetes contained fewer insertions and more deletions. Short templates might get an advantage during PCR, and this would be equal in patients and controls. TCRB CDR3 length was moderately but significantly reduced in all four CD4+ subsets of Type 1 diabetes patients.

This rearrangement joins TRBV5-1 to TRBJ2-3; D is possibly TRBD1 or TRBD2 (5 bases each). The receptor's source is a man aged 18 to 29 with type 1 diabetes. The material sequenced was naive CD4+ T cells from blood. CDR3 region: CASSMPGPADTQYF. The CDR3 DNA is TGCGCCAGCAGCATGCCGGGACCCGCGGATACGCAGTATTTT.